This T cell receptor (beta chain) is from a study of blood T cell repertoires in COVID-19 (TCRdb year 2020). Broadly, across the study: Samples covering the acute and convalescent phases of COVID-19 were provided by collaborators in the United States, Italy and Spain. The material from the prospective study consisted of cDNA or gDNA derived from T cells, B-cell-depleted T cells, or PBMCs. Subjects who had been exposed to COVID-19, were actively infected with it, or had recovered from it provided the deeply sampled blood TCRbeta repertoires that made up the dataset. A freely available public database, intended as a resource for researchers studying the immune response to SARS-CoV-2, is where the repertoires were released. Samples were obtained from the ongoing ImmuneRACE study (first 160 participants) and from 950 to 1,500 subjects provided by 6 global collaborators. Nearly every sample came with metadata listing a de-identified subject ID, COVID-19 status, age in years and sex. HLA class I and class II types, where available, came from metadata supplied by the sample provider rather than from assay-based typing.

TCRbeta CDR3 regions were amplified from genomic DNA using the immunoSEQ Assay, a bias-controlled multiplex PCR. The paper's processing steps were these. Within the assay, amplification of reference gene primers was used to estimate how many nucleated cells each sample contained. To quantify the absolute abundance of each unique TCRbeta CDR3 rearrangement, sequence reads were collapsed and filtered. Productive Simpson clonality was computed per sample as the square root of Simpson's diversity index over productive rearrangements. TCRdb retrieved this table from immuneACCESS and kept in-frame rearrangements only. Not all clones are present; in checked studies, unresolved V genes account for under half, and no reason is known for the remainder. The DNA gave D and trimming, while V, J and clone size come from that table. The sample records some 91,000 clones, 75% to 95% of which are singletons. Together, the top ten hold less than 2% of the sample.

From the germline V gene, CDR1 is SGHAT and CDR2 is FQNNGV. After removal of 1 base from V and 7 bases from J, the junction retains 12 bases not matched to a gene. From the cysteine through the phenylalanine, the CDR3 covers 16 amino acids. Just CDR3 DNA is preserved here, 48 bases in frame from base 1. Overall study results and their limits: Clinical and demographic metadata were provided uncurated, with the amount varying by source and participant.

Details on this clone: This clone's antigen is unknown. The record has no base qualities; no much larger clone is one base away.

Each collaborating institution followed its own protocols to collect whole blood in K2EDTA tubes. For TCRbeta analysis, collaborator samples were shipped as frozen whole blood, as isolated PBMCs, or as DNA extracted from either sample type. The V and J segments used are TRBV11-2 and TRBJ1-2, with TRBD1 matching 7 junction bases. This TCR derives from a man aged 55-75 years with acute or convalescent COVID-19. Sequenced input: peripheral blood. The DNA sequence follows: TGTGCCAGCAGCTTAGTAGCGCCGACAGGGAAGGGTGGCTACACCTTC. Its translation reads: CASSLVAPTGKGGYTF.